These 27 T cell receptor beta chains share one sample of origin, sequenced in a study of graft-versus-host responses after intestinal transplantation. Produced via immunoSEQ multiplex PCR; TCRdb's table is partial and in-frame only. The sample lists 70,000 to 95,000 clones, approximately 87% occurring once. These receptors' targets are unknown. The specimen was unstimulated CD4+ T cells sorted from spleen or lymph node cells, collected before intestinal transplant. The origin of the receptors is a human donor who received an intestinal transplant.

J is TRBJ1-6 and V is TRBV27; a weak D match, TRBD1 (5 bases). Trimming shortened V by 0 bases and J by 9 bases, and 15 bases separated the two germline ends. Germline assignment: CDR1 MNHEY and CDR2 SMNVEV (reference sequence). This CDR3 has 16 residues. The CDR3 region is CASSLSPGWGGSPLHF. The CDR3 DNA sequence: TGTGCCAGCAGTTTATCGCCAGGGTGGGGGGGTTCACCCCTCCACTTT.

The chain employs TRBV19 and TRBJ2-2; 15 bases fit TRBD2. Germline V gene data show CDR1 as LNHDA and CDR2 as SQIVND (reference sequence). This CDR3 has 18 residues. The V and J ends lost 7 bases and 5 bases, in that order; junction bases with no gene match: 11. As DNA, the CDR3 is TGTGCCAGTACCCCCTGGACTAGCGGGGGGGCGCGAACCGGGGAGCTGTTTTTT. Amino acid sequence: CASTPWTSGGARTGELFF.

V usage is TRBV7-8 and J usage is TRBJ2-2; TRBD1 matches at 9 bases. V was clipped by 6 bases and J by 4 bases; unmatched bases: 9. In germline, CDR1 is SGHVS, CDR2 FQNEAQ. This CDR3 region has 16 residues. The CDR3 DNA sequence: TGTGCCAGCAGGCGAACAGGGGGCATGAGCACCGGGGAGCTGTTTTTT. This gives the protein CASRRTGGMSTGELFF.

This clone was detected only once. V usage is TRBV5-1 and J usage is TRBJ2-7; D possibly corresponds to TRBD1 (6 bases). The CDR3 extends over 13 amino acids. The germline V and J ends were trimmed by 3 bases and 3 bases, with 10 bases remaining between them. CDR1 SGHRS and CDR2 YFSETQ come from the germline V gene. The CDR3 is CASSSRDNYEQYF. For the CDR3, the DNA is TGCGCCAGCAGCTCGAGGGACAACTACGAGCAGTACTTC.

V usage is TRBV18 and J usage is TRBJ1-2, with TRBD1 identical over 7 bases. The CDR3 extends over 16 amino acids. The trim removed 3 bases at V and 2 bases at J, leaving 9 bases unmatched. Per germline, CDR1 KGHSH and CDR2 LQKENI. The CDR3 DNA reads as TGTGCCAGCTCACCCACGGGGACAGCCCTCAACTATGGCTACACCTTC. Its protein product is CASSPTGTALNYGYTF.

V and J are TRBV10-2 and TRBJ1-2; a weak D match, TRBD1 (6 bases). V was cut by 0 bases and J by 3 bases, with 11 bases left in between. This CDR3 spans 15 amino acids. Germline CDR1 and CDR2: WSHSY and SAAADI. The CDR3 nucleotides are TGCGCCAGCAGTGAGTCGCGGGGGCGGGACTATGGCTACACCTTC. Its translation: CASSESRGRDYGYTF.

V is TRBV5-1 and J is TRBJ1-2; 11 nucleotides match TRBD1. The junction had 17 bases not matched to a gene; V was cut back by 8 bases and J by 8 bases. Looked up from germline, CDR1 is SGHRS and CDR2 is YFSETQ. This CDR3 has 16 residues. This CDR3 reads CARRGDRGCPLGGYTF. For the CDR3, the DNA is TGCGCCAGACGCGGGGACAGGGGGTGCCCTCTGGGCGGCTACACCTTC. The full variable domain, in which reference TRBV5-1 and TRBJ1-2 provide the parts outside the CDR3, is KAGVTQTPRYLIKTRGQQVTLSCSPISGHRSVSWYQQTPGQGLQFLFEYFSETQRNKGNFPGRFSGRQFSNSRSEMNVSTLELGDSALYLCARRGDRGCPLGGYTFGSGTRLTVV.

The V and J genes are TRBV9 and TRBJ1-1; 7 positions match TRBD1. Germline CDR1 and CDR2: SGDLS and YYNGEE. The trim removed 4 bases at V and 1 base at J, leaving 1 base unmatched. The CDR3 extends over 13 amino acids. DNA for the CDR3: TGTGCCAGCAGCAGGGACAGGAACACTGAAGCTTTCTTT. Its protein product is CASSRDRNTEAFF.

The rearrangement joins TRBV5-1 to TRBJ1-3; D not certain. V was trimmed by 4 bases and J by 2 bases, leaving 13 bases between them. Germline V gene sequence: CDR1 SGHRS, CDR2 YFSETQ. The CDR3 length is 15 residues. Here the CDR3 reads CASSTLGGTGNTIYF. In DNA form, the CDR3 reads TGCGCCAGCAGCACCCTGGGAGGAACTGGAAACACCATATATTTT.

CDR3 sequence reads: CASSSTPGDTQYF. The CDR3, as DNA: TGTGCCAGCAGCTCCACCCCAGGGGATACGCAGTATTTT. The chain has TRBV11-2 and TRBJ2-3; possibly TRBD1 for D (5 bases). Germline V gives CDR1 SGHAT, CDR2 FQNNGV. Deletions cut 4 bases from V and 6 bases from J, with 11 bases between. This CDR3 comprises 13 residues.

CDR3 DNA: TGTGCCAGCAGTCTGACTACAGAGGTCCCCGGGGCTTTCTTT. Translation: CASSLTTEVPGAFF. J is TRBJ1-1 and V is TRBV2; no clear D. Germline CDR1 SNHLY, CDR2 FYNNEI. V was pared by 5 bases and J by 11 bases, with 21 bases between. The CDR3 runs to 14 residues.

The V gene is TRBV7-3, the J gene TRBJ2-1, with a possible D match to TRBD2 (5 bases). CDR3 size: 14 residues. The ends were cut back, 4 bases at V and 5 bases at J, with 12 bases in the middle. In germline, CDR1 is SGHTA, CDR2 FQGTGA. This chain's CDR3 is CASSSGQRDNEQFF. The CDR3 DNA reads as TGTGCCAGCAGCTCGGGCCAGAGGGACAATGAGCAGTTCTTC.

The rearrangement joins TRBV9 to TRBJ1-1, with unresolved D. Trimming removed 2 bases at V and 3 bases at J, with 8 bases between. The CDR3 has 13 amino acids. From germline, CDR1 is SGDLS and CDR2 YYNGEE. This CDR3 reads CASSVREDTEAFF. CDR3 nucleotide sequence: TGTGCCAGCAGCGTCCGGGAAGACACTGAAGCTTTCTTT.

This rearrangement joins TRBV6-5 to TRBJ1-3; the D is unclear. Trimming took 10 bases from V and 0 from J, leaving 10 bases between them. The CDR3 spans 13 residues. The germline V gene encodes CDR1 MNHEY and CDR2 SVGAGI. CDR3 in amino acids: CAIKADSGNTIYF. The DNA of the CDR3 is TGTGCCATCAAGGCGGACTCTGGAAACACCATATATTTT.

The rearrangement uses TRBV12-5 and TRBJ1-4, with 7 bases lining up with TRBD1. This CDR3 is 16 amino acids long. Germline V gives CDR1 LGHNT, CDR2 FRNRAP. Trimming at V came to 3 bases and at J to 4 bases, leaving 8 bases not matched to a gene. This CDR3 is CASGFGTGAHNEKLFF. The CDR3 DNA reads TGTGCTAGTGGTTTTGGTACAGGGGCGCATAATGAAAAACTGTTTTTT.

This clone has a single count. This chain links TRBV5-1 with TRBJ1-2; D gene unclear. The CDR3 is made up of 15 amino acids. Germline lookup yields CDR1 SGHRS and CDR2 YFSETQ. V was pared by 0 bases and J by 4 bases, with 13 bases between. The CDR3 DNA follows: TGCGCCAGCAGCTTGGATCCGAGCCCACCCTATGGCTACACCTTC. Residues: CASSLDPSPPYGYTF.

This clone has just one count. V gene TRBV7-9 combines with J gene TRBJ1-4; the match to TRBD1 covers 10 bases. Germline-derived CDR1 and CDR2 are SEHNR and FQNEAQ (reference sequence). The junction had 6 bases not matched to a gene; V was cut back by 0 bases and J by 8 bases. The CDR3 is 16 amino acids. CDR3 nucleotide sequence: TGTGCCAGCAGCTTAGCCGACAGGGGGCTTAGGGAAAAACTGTTTTTT. Translating gives CASSLADRGLREKLFF.

The genes are TRBV2 and TRBJ1-4; D gene uncertain. V was cut by 4 bases and J by 7 bases, with 10 bases left in between. The CDR3 runs to 13 residues. Germline assignment: CDR1 SNHLY and CDR2 FYNNEI. The DNA for the CDR3 is TGTGCCAGCAGTGCGGGAGAGGGTGAAAAACTGTTTTTT. Amino acid sequence: CASSAGEGEKLFF.

The J gene is TRBJ2-3, the V gene TRBV2, with TRBD2 matching 11 bases. This CDR3 is 14 amino acids long. The V segment lost 7 bases and the J segment 14 bases; nucleotides outside the gene matches: 14. Germline CDR1 SNHLY, CDR2 FYNNEI. Here the CDR3 DNA reads TGTGCCAGCACCGAGACTAGCGGGGCCCTCCGAGGGTATTTT. Translation gives CASTETSGALRGYF.

The chain recombines TRBV15 with TRBJ2-7; D is perhaps TRBD2 (6 bases). Trimming took off 1 base at V and 3 bases at J, with 10 bases between the two ends. The CDR3 loop spans 14 amino acids. Germline CDR1 reads LNHNV; CDR2 reads YYDKDF (reference sequence). The CDR3 DNA reads TGTGCCACCAGCAGAGGGGCGGGGATCTACGAGCAGTACTTC. It specifies CATSRGAGIYEQYF.

The chain links TRBV4-1 to TRBJ1-3; tentative D call: TRBD1 (6 bases). V lost 1 base and J 0 bases, leaving 13 bases between the germline ends. Germline CDR1 reads MGHRA; CDR2 reads YSYEKL. The CDR3 covers 17 residues. DNA of the CDR3: TGCGCCAGCAGCCAAGGGTTGCAGGGGTACTCTGGAAACACCATATATTTT. Encoded protein: CASSQGLQGYSGNTIYF.

This clone has only one observation. The J gene is TRBJ1-1, the V gene TRBV7-3, with D uncertain. The V and J ends lost 2 bases and 4 bases respectively, with 8 bases between them. This CDR3 contains 13 residues. Germline V lookup: CDR1 SGHTA, CDR2 FQGTGA. The CDR3 spells CASSLGQSTEAFF. CDR3 DNA sequence: TGTGCCAGCAGCTTAGGGCAGTCCACTGAAGCTTTCTTT. Together with reference TRBV7-3 and TRBJ1-1, the CDR3 gives the full variable domain: GAGVSQTPSNKVTEKGKYVELRCDPISGHTALYWYRQSLGQGPEFLIYFQGTGAADDSGLPNDRFFAVRPEGSVSTLKIQRTERGDSAVYLCASSLGQSTEAFFGQGTRLTVV.

The chain recombines TRBV18 with TRBJ2-1, with D unclear. V gave up 3 bases and J gave up 3 bases, with 12 bases separating them. The germline gives CDR1 KGHSH, CDR2 LQKENI. The CDR3 has 15 residues. DNA of the CDR3: TGTGCCAGCTCACCGAGCGAGCTTGTCTACAATGAGCAGTTCTTC. It encodes CASSPSELVYNEQFF.

V and J are TRBV7-9 and TRBJ2-7; tentative D call: TRBD1 (7 bases). Germline values: CDR1 SEHNR, CDR2 FQNEAQ (reference sequence). The CDR3 is 16 residues long. The V end was cut by 5 bases, the J end by 5 bases, with 22 bases between. The CDR3 loop is CASSPPRGQGDDEQYF. For the CDR3, the DNA is TGTGCCAGCAGCCCCCCCCGGGGGCAGGGGGATGACGAGCAGTACTTC.

This chain links TRBV10-2 with TRBJ1-5; D gene uncertain. CDR1 and CDR2 from the germline V gene are WSHSY and SAAADI. The CDR3 has 13 amino acids. Trimming stripped 6 bases from V and 7 bases from J, with 13 bases between. Here the CDR3 reads CASRGSLSQPQHF. CDR3 in DNA: TGCGCCAGCAGGGGTAGCCTGAGCCAGCCCCAGCATTTT.

This chain connects TRBV29-1 to TRBJ2-5; D is possibly TRBD1 (5 bases). The germline V gene encodes CDR1 SQVTM and CDR2 ANQGSEA. Trimming shortened V by 1 base and J by 5 bases, and 11 bases separated the two germline ends. The CDR3 consists of 13 residues. The CDR3 nucleotides are TGCAGCGTTGAAGTCTACCCAGGGGAGACCCAGTACTTC. It is translated as CSVEVYPGETQYF. The full variable domain, completed using reference TRBV29-1 and TRBJ2-5, is SAVISQKPSRDICQRGTSLTIQCQVDSQVTMMFWYRQQPGQSLTLIATANQGSEATYESGFVIDKFPISRPNLTFSTLTVSNMSPEDSSIYLCSVEVYPGETQYFGPGTRLLVL.

The chain recombines TRBV7-9 with TRBJ1-1, with TRBD1 identical over 7 bases. V was pared by 6 bases and J by 1 base, with 8 bases of the junction left unmatched. The CDR3 runs 15 residues. In germline, CDR1 is SEHNR, CDR2 FQNEAQ (reference sequence). CDR3 in amino acids: CASRLQGWGNTEAFF. DNA of the CDR3: TGTGCCAGCAGACTACAGGGGTGGGGGAACACTGAAGCTTTCTTT.